These 21 T cell receptor beta chains originate from one sample sequenced in a study of Ad26.COV2.S vaccination and SARS-CoV-2 variants. Repertoires were generated with immunoSEQ multiplex PCR, while TCRdb's copy carries only in-frame clones and drops some. Seen here are about 250,000 clones, roughly 86% observed once, and the top ten hold approximately 3.4%. Treatment specified: roughly 18 received Ad26.COV2.S at low or high dose, single or two shots; five or six received placebo; per-sample allocation not given. Collection of samples fell on day 63 after the first vaccine or placebo injection. The sample consisted of peripheral blood, taken in a trial of Ad26.COV2.S vaccine versus placebo. The receptors come from a person aged 18-60 years who received the Ad26.COV2.S COVID-19 vaccine or a placebo.

The J gene is TRBJ2-1, the V gene TRBV4-1, with TRBD2 as a possible D gene (6 bases). The germline CDR1 and CDR2 sequences are MGHRA and YSYEKL. The CDR3 has 14 residues. V gave up 0 bases and J gave up 12 bases, with 15 bases separating them. Here the CDR3 reads CASSQDPGGTGQFF. Here the CDR3 DNA reads TGCGCCAGCAGCCAAGATCCGGGCGGGACTGGGCAGTTCTTC.

About this clone: Sequence at one end of the junction differs from germline and may be a read error. CDR3 nucleotide sequence: TGTGCCAGCAGTTCAGGGAACCCCGGGGAGCTGTTTTTT. This gives the protein CASSSGNPGELFF. The V gene is TRBV28, the J gene TRBJ2-2, with a tentative D call TRBD1 (5 bases). The germline CDR1 and CDR2 sequences are MDHEN and SYDVKM. The CDR3 sequence is 13 residues long.

This clone appeared once. The genes are TRBV2 and TRBJ2-5, with 10 bases matching TRBD2. Germline trimming cut 2 bases from V and 5 bases from J; bases unmatched to any gene: 5. Germline V gene sequence: CDR1 SNHLY, CDR2 FYNNEI. The CDR3 sequence is 15 residues long. The CDR3 bases are TGTGCCAGCAGTGAAAGGCTAGCGGGAGCGGAGACCCAGTACTTC. Its protein product is CASSERLAGAETQYF.

This rearrangement joins TRBV7-2 to TRBJ1-2; D is unresolved. V lost 2 bases to trimming and J lost 6 bases, with 10 bases between them. The CDR3 is 13 amino acids. Germline CDR1 is SGHTA and CDR2 is FQGNSA. The CDR3 sequence is CASSLQSGDGYTF. CDR3 DNA sequence: TGTGCCAGCAGCTTACAGAGCGGGGATGGCTACACCTTC.

The chain couples TRBV18 to TRBJ2-1; 8 bases agree with TRBD2. Looked up from germline, CDR1 is KGHSH and CDR2 is LQKENI. The CDR3 runs to 17 residues. V gave up 0 bases and J gave up 7 bases; unmatched junction bases: 11. CDR3 nucleotides: TGTGCCAGCTCACCACCGACAAGCGGGAGAAGAGGGAATGAGCAGTTCTTC. Amino acids: CASSPPTSGRRGNEQFF.

This chain joins TRBV7-3 and TRBJ2-3; the D gene is possibly TRBD2 (5 bases). The CDR3 loop spans 16 amino acids. The V and J ends lost 5 bases and 2 bases respectively, with 17 bases between them. CDR1 is SGHTA, CDR2 FQGTGA, per germline. CDR3 in amino acids: CASSPRVRGVTDTQYF. In DNA form, the CDR3 reads TGTGCCAGCAGCCCCCGGGTACGGGGAGTCACAGATACGCAGTATTTT.

The chain is built from TRBV9 and TRBJ1-1; D remains ambiguous. The CDR3 contains 15 residues. The germline V gene has CDR1 SGDLS and CDR2 YYNGEE. V shed 3 bases and J shed 1 base, with 13 bases lying between them. This chain's CDR3 is CASSGTAAQNTEAFF. The CDR3 nucleotides read TGTGCCAGCAGCGGGACGGCGGCGCAGAACACTGAAGCTTTCTTT. The whole variable domain, filled in from reference TRBV9 and TRBJ1-1, reads DSGVTQTPKHLITATGQRVTLRCSPRSGDLSVYWYQQSLDQGLQFLIQYYNGEERAKGNILERFSAQQFPDLHSELNLSSLELGDSALYFCASSGTAAQNTEAFFGQGTRLTVV.

V usage is TRBV7-9 and J usage is TRBJ2-5; D remains ambiguous. From germline, CDR1 is SEHNR and CDR2 FQNEAQ (reference sequence). Trimming left V 5 bases short and J 5 bases short, with 15 bases between. CDR3 length equals 14 residues. CDR3 in amino acids: CASSHPTPRETQYF. The CDR3 DNA follows: TGTGCCAGCAGCCATCCGACCCCCCGGGAGACCCAGTACTTC.

The chain has TRBV6-5 and TRBJ1-1; no firm D call. V gave up 6 bases and J gave up 4 bases, with 15 bases separating them. Germline loops: CDR1 MNHEY, CDR2 SVGAGI. There are 14 residues in the CDR3. The CDR3 bases are TGTGCCAGCAGCCCCGAGCCCTGGGGCACTGAAGCTTTCTTT. Amino acids: CASSPEPWGTEAFF.

In this sample, this clone turned up a few times. The chain couples TRBV6-1 to TRBJ1-1; D is unclear. The V gene's germline CDR1 is MNHNS and CDR2 SASEGT. Trimming shortened V by 2 bases and J by 8 bases, and 12 bases separated the two germline ends. This CDR3 contains 13 residues. The CDR3 nucleotides are TGTGCCAGCAGTGAAATTGTGAGGCTGGAAGCTTTCTTT. Its protein product is CASSEIVRLEAFF.

There are a few counts of this clone. V usage is TRBV14 and J usage is TRBJ1-3, with unresolved D. Trimming took 0 bases from V and 0 from J, leaving 9 bases between them. Germline V lookup: CDR1 SGHDN, CDR2 FVKESK. The CDR3 has 16 residues. In nucleotides, the CDR3 is TGTGCCAGCAGCCAAGAGGCGGGGTTCTCTGGAAACACCATATATTTT. This translates into CASSQEAGFSGNTIYF.

The V gene is TRBV15, the J gene TRBJ2-5, with D unclear. With 0 bases removed from V and 1 base from J, the gap between germline ends came to 0 bases. Germline CDR1 and CDR2: LNHNV and YYDKDF (reference sequence). The CDR3 runs 12 residues. The CDR3 DNA reads TGTGCCACCAGCAGAGACCAAGAGACCCAGTACTTC. Translation gives CATSRDQETQYF.

The chain recombines TRBV5-1 with TRBJ1-2, with D perhaps matching TRBD1 (5 bases). This CDR3 has 12 amino acids. Germline values: CDR1 SGHRS, CDR2 YFSETQ. Trimming removed 4 bases at V and 7 bases at J, with 11 bases between. DNA of the CDR3: TGCGCCAGCAGCAGGCGGGACGCTGGCTACACCTTC. Encoded protein: CASSRRDAGYTF.

This clone was counted once. The gene calls are TRBV5-5 and TRBJ2-2; D ambiguous. Between the trimmed V and J ends, which lost 0 bases and 3 bases, there was a span of 3 bases. This CDR3 region has 13 residues. Germline-derived CDR1 and CDR2 are SGHKS and YYEKEE (reference sequence). The CDR3 DNA sequence: TGTGCCAGCAGCTTGGTCTACACCGGGGAGCTGTTTTTT. As protein: CASSLVYTGELFF.

This clone was detected only once. The chain uses TRBV2 and TRBJ1-3; D gene uncertain. The CDR3 consists of 15 residues. Trimming cost V 6 bases and J 0 bases, with 12 bases left between them. Germline V CDR1 and CDR2: SNHLY, FYNNEI. CDR3 region: CASSPGRFSGNTIYF. DNA of the CDR3: TGTGCCAGCAGCCCCGGACGTTTCTCTGGAAACACCATATATTTT.

The chain recombines TRBV7-2 with TRBJ1-1, with TRBD1 matching over 9 bases. Germline V gene lookup returns CDR1 SGHTA and CDR2 FQGNSA. CDR3 size: 15 residues. V shed 1 base and J 5 bases; nucleotides not matched to a gene: 5. Here the CDR3 DNA reads TGTGCCAGCAGCTTAGGTGGACAGGGGCGGACTGAAGCTTTCTTT. It codes for CASSLGGQGRTEAFF.

This clone was observed once. The genes are TRBV7-9 and TRBJ2-5; possible D gene TRBD1, 6 bases. The germline V gene has CDR1 SEHNR and CDR2 FQNEAQ (reference sequence). The CDR3 spans 17 residues. Trimming took 0 bases from V and 1 from J, leaving 15 bases between them. The CDR3 loop is CASSLAYSRGIQETQYF. In nucleotides, the CDR3 is TGTGCCAGCAGCTTAGCGTACTCCAGGGGAATCCAAGAGACCCAGTACTTC.

V gene TRBV25-1 combines with J gene TRBJ2-7; 9 bases map to TRBD1. The length of the CDR3 is 15 residues. J lost 4 bases, V lost 2 bases, and 6 bases had no gene match. Germline CDR1 MGHDK, CDR2 SYGVNS. The chain's CDR3 is CASSEPGTGQYEQYF. For the CDR3, the DNA is TGTGCCAGCAGTGAACCCGGGACAGGGCAATACGAGCAGTACTTC.

DNA of the CDR3: TGTGCCAGCACAGAGAGGGGTCCTGAAGCTTTCTTT. This encodes CASTERGPEAFF. V gene TRBV7-9 combines with J gene TRBJ1-1, with a weak D call TRBD1 (5 bases). Per the germline V gene, CDR1 is SEHNR and CDR2 is FQNEAQ (reference sequence). V lost 7 bases and J lost 6, with 12 bases in between. The CDR3 is 12 amino acids.

This chain connects TRBV6-2 or TRBV6-3 to TRBJ2-2; 11 bases map to TRBD2. In germline, CDR1 is MNHEY, CDR2 SVGEGT. V shed 5 bases, J shed 4 bases, and the junction held 6 bases outside the gene matches. The CDR3 is 16 residues long. For the CDR3, the DNA is TGTGCCAGCAGTGTAGCGGGGGGGCCCGCCACCGGGGAGCTGTTTTTT. This sequence encodes CASSVAGGPATGELFF.

This chain joins TRBV19 and TRBJ1-1, with a possible D match to TRBD1 (5 bases). CDR1 and CDR2 (germline): LNHDA, SQIVND (reference sequence). The CDR3 has 15 amino acids. Trimming took 3 bases from V and 2 from J, leaving 13 bases between them. CDR3 in DNA: TGTGCCAGTAGTATCTTTGGGACGGATAACACTGAAGCTTTCTTT. It codes for CASSIFGTDNTEAFF.